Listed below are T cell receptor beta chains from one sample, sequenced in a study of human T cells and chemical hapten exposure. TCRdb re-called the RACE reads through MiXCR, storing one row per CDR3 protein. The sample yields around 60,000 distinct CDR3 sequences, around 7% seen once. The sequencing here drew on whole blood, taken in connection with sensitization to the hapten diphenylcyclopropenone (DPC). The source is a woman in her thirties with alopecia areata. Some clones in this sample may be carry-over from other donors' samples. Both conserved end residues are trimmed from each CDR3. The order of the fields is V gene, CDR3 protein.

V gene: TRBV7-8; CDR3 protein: ASSLAGVRSNTEAF
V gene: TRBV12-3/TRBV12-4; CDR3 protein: ASSPDRASGYT
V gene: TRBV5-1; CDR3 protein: ASSLEVGDTQY
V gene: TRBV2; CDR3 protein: ASSEQGALGYGYT
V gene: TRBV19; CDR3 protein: ASNSGPYNEQF
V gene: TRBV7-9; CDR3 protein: ASSSGVKNTEAF
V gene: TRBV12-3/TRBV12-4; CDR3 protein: ASSKHSEGAGYT
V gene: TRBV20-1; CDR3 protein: SARDENTFYGYT
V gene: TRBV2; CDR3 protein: ATQVQGATEAF
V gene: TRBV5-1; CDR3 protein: ASSVGVEVYGYT
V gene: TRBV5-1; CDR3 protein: ASSLGLVAGFASTDTQY
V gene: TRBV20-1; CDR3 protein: SALSSGTSYNEQF
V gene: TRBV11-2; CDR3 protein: ASNPRKGSGANVLT
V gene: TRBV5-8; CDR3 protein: ASSLLMGQLYGYT
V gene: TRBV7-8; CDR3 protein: ASSVGVLETQY
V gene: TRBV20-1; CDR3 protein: SADGTGPDTQY
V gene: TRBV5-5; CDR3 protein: ASSLGLAGGRYNEQF
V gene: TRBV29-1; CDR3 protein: SALEGWEQY
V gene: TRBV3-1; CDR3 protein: ASSLTGPNTEAF
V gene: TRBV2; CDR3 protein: ASTEPGQLRRGARNEQF
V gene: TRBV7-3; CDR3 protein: ASSALAGGREQF
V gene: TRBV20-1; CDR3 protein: SASGREQGAN
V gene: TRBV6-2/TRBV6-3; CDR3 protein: ASKPETVQGRAYSNQPQH
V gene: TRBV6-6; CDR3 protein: ASSDLQSTNEKLF
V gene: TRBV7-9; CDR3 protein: ASSLGDTLDTDTQY
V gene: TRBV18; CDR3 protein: ASSPSGTGANVLT
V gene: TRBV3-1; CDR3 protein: ASSQGGPGATYNEQF
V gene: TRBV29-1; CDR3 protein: SVEGGGQGSTGELF
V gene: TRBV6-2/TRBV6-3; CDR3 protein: ASSYDAEVPYYGYT
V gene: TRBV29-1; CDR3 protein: SVGGGNQPQH
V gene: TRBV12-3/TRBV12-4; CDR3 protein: ASRSSGGAYNEQF
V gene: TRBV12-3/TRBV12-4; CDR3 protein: ASSPLGGRVDTQY
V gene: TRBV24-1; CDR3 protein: ATSEGQDSNYGYT
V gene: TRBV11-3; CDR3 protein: ASSARGGRFHEQF
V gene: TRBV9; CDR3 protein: ASSVGASGNSYNEQF
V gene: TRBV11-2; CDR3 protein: ASSLVVGTEAF
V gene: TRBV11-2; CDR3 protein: ASSPAGIDTQY
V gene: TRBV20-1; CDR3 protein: SAPSGTGAKTQY
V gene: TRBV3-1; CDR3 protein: ASRTGTGNTEAF
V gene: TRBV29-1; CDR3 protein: SVKPLQGYNEQF
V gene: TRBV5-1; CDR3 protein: ASSLEDPSYGYT
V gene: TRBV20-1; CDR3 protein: SANSGVRRDTEAF
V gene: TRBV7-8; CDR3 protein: ASSLDAGRTDTQY
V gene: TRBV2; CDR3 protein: ASSRENYGYT
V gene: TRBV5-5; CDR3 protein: ASSPWGNTIY
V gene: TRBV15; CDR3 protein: ATSRDQSTDTQY
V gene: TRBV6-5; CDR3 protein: ASSYNTGTGYGYT
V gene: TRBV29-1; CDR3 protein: SVEDGSGGSPLH
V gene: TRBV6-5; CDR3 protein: ASSATGTYGYT
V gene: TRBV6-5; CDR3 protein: ASSRGLKNQPQH
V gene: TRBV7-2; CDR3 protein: ASSPGSGGAWDEQF
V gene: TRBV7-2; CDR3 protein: ASSFSTESTDTQY
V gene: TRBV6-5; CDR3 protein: ASSYSREGVLF